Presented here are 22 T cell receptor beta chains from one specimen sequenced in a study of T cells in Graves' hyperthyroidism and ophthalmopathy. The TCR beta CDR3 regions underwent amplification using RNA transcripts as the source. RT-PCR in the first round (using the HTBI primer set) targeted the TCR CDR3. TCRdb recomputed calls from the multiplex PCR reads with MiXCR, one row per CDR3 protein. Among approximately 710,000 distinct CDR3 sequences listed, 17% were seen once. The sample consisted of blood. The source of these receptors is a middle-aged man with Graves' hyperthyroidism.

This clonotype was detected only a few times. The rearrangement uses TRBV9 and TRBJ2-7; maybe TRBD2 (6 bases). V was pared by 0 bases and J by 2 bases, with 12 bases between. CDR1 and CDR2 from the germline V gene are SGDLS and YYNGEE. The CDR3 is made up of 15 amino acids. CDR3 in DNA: TGTGCCAGCAGCGTAGATCCGGGGGAAGCCTACGAGCAGTACTTC. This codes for CASSVDPGEAYEQYF.

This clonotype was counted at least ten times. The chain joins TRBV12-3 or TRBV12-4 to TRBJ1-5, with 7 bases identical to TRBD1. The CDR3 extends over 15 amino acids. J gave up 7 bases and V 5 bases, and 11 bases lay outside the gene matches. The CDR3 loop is CASSTRQGVRQPQHF. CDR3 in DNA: TGTGCCAGCAGTACCAGACAGGGAGTGAGGCAGCCCCAGCATTTT.

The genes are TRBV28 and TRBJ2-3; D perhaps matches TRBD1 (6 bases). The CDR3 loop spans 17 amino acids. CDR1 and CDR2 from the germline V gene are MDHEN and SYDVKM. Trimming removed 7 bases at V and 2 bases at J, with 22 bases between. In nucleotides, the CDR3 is TGTGCCAGCACCTTACGGACAGCCGGAAGATACACAGATACGCAGTATTTT. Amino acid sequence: CASTLRTAGRYTDTQYF.

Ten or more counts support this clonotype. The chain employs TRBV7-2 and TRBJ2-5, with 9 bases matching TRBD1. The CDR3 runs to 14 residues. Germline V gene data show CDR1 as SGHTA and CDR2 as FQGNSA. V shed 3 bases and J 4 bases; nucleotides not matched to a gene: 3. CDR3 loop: CASSFGTGTETQYF. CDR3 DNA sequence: TGTGCCAGCAGCTTTGGGACAGGGACAGAGACCCAGTACTTC.

CDR3 loop: CASSLEQREGLEQFF. CDR3 sequence (DNA): TGTGCCAGCAGCTTAGAACAGCGGGAGGGCCTTGAGCAGTTCTTC. The rearrangement links TRBV7-9 to TRBJ2-1; 10 bases fit TRBD2. There are 15 residues in the CDR3. V lost 1 base, J lost 9 bases, and 6 bases stayed unmatched. Germline CDR1 reads SEHNR; CDR2 reads FQNEAQ (reference sequence).

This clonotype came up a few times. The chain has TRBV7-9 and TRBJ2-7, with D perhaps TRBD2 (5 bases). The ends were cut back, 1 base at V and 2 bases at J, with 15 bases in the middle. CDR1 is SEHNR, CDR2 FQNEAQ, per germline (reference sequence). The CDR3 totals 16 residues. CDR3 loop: CASSLELASRPYEQYF. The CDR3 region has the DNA TGTGCCAGCAGCTTAGAGTTAGCTAGCCGTCCCTACGAGCAGTACTTC. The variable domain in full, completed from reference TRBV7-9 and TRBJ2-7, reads DTGVSQNPRHKITKRGQNVTFRCDPISEHNRLYWYRQTLGQGPEFLTYFQNEAQLEKSRLLSDRFSAERPKGSFSTLEIQRTEQGDSAMYLCASSLELASRPYEQYFGPGTRLTVT.

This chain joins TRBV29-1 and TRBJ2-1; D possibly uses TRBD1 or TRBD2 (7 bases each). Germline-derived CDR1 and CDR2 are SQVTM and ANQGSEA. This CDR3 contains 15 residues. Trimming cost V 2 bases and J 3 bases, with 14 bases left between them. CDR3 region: CSVERAGQIYNEQFF. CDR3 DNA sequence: TGCAGCGTTGAAAGAGCGGGACAGATCTACAATGAGCAGTTCTTC.

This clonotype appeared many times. Here the CDR3 reads CASSTDSDTGELFF. The CDR3, as DNA: TGTGCCAGCAGCACTGACAGTGACACCGGGGAGCTGTTTTTT. The chain joins TRBV5-6 to TRBJ2-2; the D gene is possibly TRBD1 (5 bases). Trimming cost V 4 bases and J 3 bases, with 10 bases left between them. This CDR3 is built from 14 residues. Germline V gene data show CDR1 as SGHDT and CDR2 as YYEEEE.

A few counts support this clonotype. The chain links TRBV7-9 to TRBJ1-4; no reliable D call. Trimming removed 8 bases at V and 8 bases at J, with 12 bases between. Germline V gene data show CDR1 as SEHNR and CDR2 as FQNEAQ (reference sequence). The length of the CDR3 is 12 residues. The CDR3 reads CASGRAKEKLFF. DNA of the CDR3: TGTGCCAGCGGAAGGGCAAAGGAAAAACTGTTTTTT.

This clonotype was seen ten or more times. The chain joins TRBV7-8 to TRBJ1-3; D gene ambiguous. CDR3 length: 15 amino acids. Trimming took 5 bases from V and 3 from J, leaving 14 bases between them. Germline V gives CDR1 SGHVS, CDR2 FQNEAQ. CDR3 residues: CASSPQLTGGNTIYF. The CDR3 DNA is TGTGCCAGCAGCCCCCAGTTGACGGGTGGAAACACCATATATTTT.

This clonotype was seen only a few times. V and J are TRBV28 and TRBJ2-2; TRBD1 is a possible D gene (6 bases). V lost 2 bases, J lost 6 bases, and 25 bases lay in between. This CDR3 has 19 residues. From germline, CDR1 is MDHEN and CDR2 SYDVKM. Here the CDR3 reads CASSLPGGRGSGIPGELFF. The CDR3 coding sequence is TGTGCCAGCAGTTTACCTGGGGGTAGGGGGAGCGGTATTCCCGGGGAGCTGTTTTTT.

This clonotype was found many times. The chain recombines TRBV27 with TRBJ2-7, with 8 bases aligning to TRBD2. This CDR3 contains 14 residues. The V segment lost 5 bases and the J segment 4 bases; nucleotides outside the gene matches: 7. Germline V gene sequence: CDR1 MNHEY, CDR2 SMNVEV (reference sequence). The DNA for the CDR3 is TGTGCCAGCAGTGCGGGAGGAATTTTATACGAGCAGTACTTC. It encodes CASSAGGILYEQYF.

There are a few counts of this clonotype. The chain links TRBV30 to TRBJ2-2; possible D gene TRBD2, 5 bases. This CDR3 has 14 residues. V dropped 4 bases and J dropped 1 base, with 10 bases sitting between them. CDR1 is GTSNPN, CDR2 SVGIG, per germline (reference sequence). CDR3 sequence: CAWNQRWNTGELFF. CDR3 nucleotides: TGTGCCTGGAACCAGCGGTGGAACACCGGGGAGCTGTTTTTT.

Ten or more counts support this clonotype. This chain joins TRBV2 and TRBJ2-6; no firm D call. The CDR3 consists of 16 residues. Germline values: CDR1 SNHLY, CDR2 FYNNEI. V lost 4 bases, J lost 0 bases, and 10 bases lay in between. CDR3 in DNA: TGTGCCAGCAGTGTCCAGATTCGCTCTGGGGCCAACGTCCTGACTTTC. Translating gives CASSVQIRSGANVLTF.

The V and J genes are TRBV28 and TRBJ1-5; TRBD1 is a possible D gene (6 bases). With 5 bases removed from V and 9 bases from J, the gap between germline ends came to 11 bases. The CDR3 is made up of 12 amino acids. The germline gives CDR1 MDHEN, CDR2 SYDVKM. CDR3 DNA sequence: TGTGCCAGCAGTGAAGGACAGCGGCCCCAGCATTTT. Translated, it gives CASSEGQRPQHF. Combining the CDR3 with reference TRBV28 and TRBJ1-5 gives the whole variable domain DVKVTQSSRYLVKRTGEKVFLECVQDMDHENMFWYRQDPGLGLRLIYFSYDVKMKEKGDIPEGYSVSREKKERFSLILESASTNQTSMYLCASSEGQRPQHFGDGTRLSIL.

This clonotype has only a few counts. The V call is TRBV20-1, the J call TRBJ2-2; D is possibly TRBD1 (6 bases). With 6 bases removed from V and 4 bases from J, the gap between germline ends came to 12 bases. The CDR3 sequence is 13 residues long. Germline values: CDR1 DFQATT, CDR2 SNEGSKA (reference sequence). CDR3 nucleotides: TGCAGTGCACTCCAGGGGACCACCGGGGAGCTGTTTTTT. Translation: CSALQGTTGELFF.

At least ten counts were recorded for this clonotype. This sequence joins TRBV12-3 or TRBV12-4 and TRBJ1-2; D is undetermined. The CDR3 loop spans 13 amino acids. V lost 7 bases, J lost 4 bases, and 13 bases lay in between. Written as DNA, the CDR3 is TGTGCCAGCACCCCCCTGGGAGCCTATGGCTACACCTTC. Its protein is CASTPLGAYGYTF.

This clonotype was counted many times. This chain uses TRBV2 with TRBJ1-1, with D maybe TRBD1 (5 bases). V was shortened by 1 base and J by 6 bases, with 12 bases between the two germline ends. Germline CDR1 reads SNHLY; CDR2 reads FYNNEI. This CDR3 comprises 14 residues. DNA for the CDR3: TGTGCCAGCAGTGAAGACCCAGGGTTTCCTGAAGCTTTCTTT. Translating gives CASSEDPGFPEAFF.

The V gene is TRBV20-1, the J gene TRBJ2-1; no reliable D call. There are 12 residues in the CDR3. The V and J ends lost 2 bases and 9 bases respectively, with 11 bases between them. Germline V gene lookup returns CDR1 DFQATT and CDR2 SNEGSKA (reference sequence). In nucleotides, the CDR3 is TGCAGTGCTAGACTTTTCGACGGTGAGCAGTTCTTC. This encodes CSARLFDGEQFF.

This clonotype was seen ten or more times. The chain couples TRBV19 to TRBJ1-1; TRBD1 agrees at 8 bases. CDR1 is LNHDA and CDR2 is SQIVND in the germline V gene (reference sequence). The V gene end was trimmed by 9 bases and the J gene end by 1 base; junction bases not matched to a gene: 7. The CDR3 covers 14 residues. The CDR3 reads CASSIRGPNTEAFF. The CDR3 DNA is TGTGCCAGCAGCATCAGGGGGCCGAACACTGAAGCTTTCTTT.

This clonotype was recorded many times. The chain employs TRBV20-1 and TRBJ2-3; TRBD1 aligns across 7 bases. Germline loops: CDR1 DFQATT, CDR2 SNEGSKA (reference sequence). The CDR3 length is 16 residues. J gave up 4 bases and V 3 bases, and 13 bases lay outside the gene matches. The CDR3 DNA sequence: TGCAGTGCTAGCCGACGTGACAGGGAAAATCCAGATACGCAGTATTTT. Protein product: CSASRRDRENPDTQYF.

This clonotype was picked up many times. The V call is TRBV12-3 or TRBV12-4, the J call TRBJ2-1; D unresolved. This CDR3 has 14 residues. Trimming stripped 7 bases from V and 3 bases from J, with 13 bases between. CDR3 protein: CASTMEPNYNEQFF. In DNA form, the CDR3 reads TGTGCCAGCACCATGGAACCCAACTACAATGAGCAGTTCTTC.